Shown below are 11 T cell receptor beta chains from a single sample sequenced in a study of identical twins. TCRdb itself ran the 5' RACE reads through MiXCR, one entry per CDR3 protein. The table lists about 530,000 distinct CDR3 sequences, 20% to 25% of them singletons. These data were also reused for a study on yellow fever vaccine responses in identical twins.

Sequencing was performed on CD4+ T cells sorted from blood. The source of these receptors is a woman in her late teens or twenties in good health.

The chain has TRBV18 and TRBJ2-7; TRBD1 matches at 7 bases. V dropped 0 bases and J dropped 5; count of bases not matched to a gene: 1. The CDR3 covers 13 residues. CDR1 and CDR2 from the germline V gene are KGHSH and LQKENI. CDR3 in amino acids: CASSPPTGNEQYV. CDR3 bases: TGTGCCAGCTCACCACCGACAGGGAACGAGCAGTACGTC.

This clonotype was counted between two and nine times. J is TRBJ2-1 and V is TRBV5-1, with 11 bases that match TRBD2. V shed 3 bases and J 2 bases; nucleotides not matched to a gene: 4. CDR3 length: 16 amino acids. Germline CDR1 and CDR2: SGHRS and YFSETQ. The CDR3 is CASSSSGGPTYNEQFF. The CDR3 region has the DNA TGCGCCAGCAGCTCTAGCGGGGGGCCTACCTACAATGAGCAGTTCTTC.

This clonotype was observed a handful of times. The chain links TRBV3-1 to TRBJ2-6; 9 bases align to TRBD1. Trimming took 3 bases from V and 0 from J; bases not matched to a gene: 3. From germline, CDR1 is LGHDT and CDR2 YNNKEL (reference sequence). The CDR3 is 17 residues long. The CDR3 DNA sequence: TGTGCCAGCAGCCAGGACAGGGGACACTCTGGGGCCAACGTCCTGACTTTC. Protein product: CASSQDRGHSGANVLTF.

In this sample, this clonotype turned up once. This chain joins TRBV7-8 and TRBJ2-3, with 8 bases fitting TRBD1. The junction had 6 bases not matched to a gene; V was cut back by 5 bases and J by 2 bases. In germline, CDR1 is SGHVS, CDR2 FQNEAQ. This CDR3 has 15 residues. The CDR3 sequence is CASSHGQGFTDTQYF. Here the CDR3 DNA reads TGTGCCAGCAGCCACGGACAGGGCTTCACAGATACGCAGTATTTT.

This chain uses TRBV12-3 or TRBV12-4 with TRBJ2-2, with 12 bases matching TRBD2. Trimming at V came to 5 bases and at J to 8 bases, leaving 12 bases not matched to a gene. CDR3 length: 17 residues. This chain's CDR3 is CASSPALAGGAPGELFF. The CDR3 DNA reads TGTGCCAGCAGTCCCGCCCTAGCGGGAGGGGCTCCGGGGGAGCTGTTTTTT.

This clonotype came up once. This chain connects TRBV3-1 to TRBJ2-1; 7 bases line up with TRBD1. With 0 bases clipped from V and 9 bases from J, the junction kept 11 bases outside the gene matches. This CDR3 is 16 amino acids long. The V gene's germline CDR1 is LGHDT and CDR2 YNNKEL (reference sequence). This CDR3 reads CASSQDGTGAWGEQFF. The CDR3 nucleotides are TGTGCCAGCAGCCAAGATGGTACAGGGGCATGGGGTGAGCAGTTCTTC.

This clonotype was detected only a few times. The chain has TRBV5-1 and TRBJ2-1; TRBD2 is a possible D gene (7 bases). The CDR3 covers 17 residues. V was pared by 4 bases and J by 0 bases, with 17 bases between. CDR1 and CDR2 from the germline V gene are SGHRS and YFSETQ. The CDR3 loop is CASSHLGGGSSYNEQFF. The CDR3 nucleotides read TGCGCCAGCAGCCACCTAGGGGGGGGGAGCTCCTACAATGAGCAGTTCTTC.

This clonotype was counted a few times. The chain is built from TRBV5-5 and TRBJ2-5; TRBD2 aligns across 9 bases. Germline V gives CDR1 SGHKS, CDR2 YYEKEE (reference sequence). Trimming took 0 bases from V and 4 from J; bases not matched to a gene: 7. The CDR3 has 16 amino acids. Here the CDR3 reads CASSLVAGGSAETQYF. The CDR3 coding sequence is TGTGCCAGCAGCTTGGTGGCGGGAGGGAGCGCAGAGACCCAGTACTTC.

The J gene is TRBJ2-4, the V gene TRBV19, with D possibly being TRBD1 or TRBD2 (5 bases each). The CDR3 sequence is 16 residues long. Trimming stripped 5 bases from V and 0 bases from J, with 14 bases between. Germline CDR1 reads LNHDA; CDR2 reads SQIVND (reference sequence). This CDR3 is CASSGGDTLAKNIQYF. The CDR3 DNA is TGTGCCAGTAGTGGGGGAGACACCTTAGCCAAAAACATTCAGTACTTC.

The chain recombines TRBV12-3 or TRBV12-4 with TRBJ1-5; D is perhaps TRBD1 (5 bases). Between the trimmed V and J ends, which lost 5 bases and 1 base, there was a span of 9 bases. CDR3 length equals 14 residues. This chain's CDR3 is CASSTRQSNQPQHF. The CDR3 bases are TGTGCCAGCAGTACAAGACAGAGCAATCAGCCCCAGCATTTT.

The chain carries TRBV7-7 and TRBJ2-3; 11 bases fit TRBD1. The CDR3 contains 13 residues. Germline V lookup: CDR1 SSHAT, CDR2 FNYEAQ (reference sequence). V shed 4 bases, J shed 13 bases, and the junction held 7 bases outside the gene matches. CDR3 DNA: TGTGCCAGCAGCTCCGGGACAGGGGGACCTAAGTATTTT. Translation: CASSSGTGGPKYF.